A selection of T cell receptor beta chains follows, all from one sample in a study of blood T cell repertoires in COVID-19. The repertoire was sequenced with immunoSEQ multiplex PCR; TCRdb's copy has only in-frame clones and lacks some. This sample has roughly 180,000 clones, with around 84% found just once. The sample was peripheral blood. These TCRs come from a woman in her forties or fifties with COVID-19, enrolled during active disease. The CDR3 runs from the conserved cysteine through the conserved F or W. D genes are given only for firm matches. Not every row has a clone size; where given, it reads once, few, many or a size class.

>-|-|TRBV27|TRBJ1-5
CASSWGGSNQPQHF
TGTGCCAGCAGTTGGGGGGGGAGCAATCAGCCCCAGCATTTT
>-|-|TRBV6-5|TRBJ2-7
CASSPVDGGYEQYF
TGTGCCAGCAGTCCGGTTGATGGCGGCTACGAGCAGTACTTC
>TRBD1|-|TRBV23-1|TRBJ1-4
CASSPGQGAGEKLFF
TGCGCCAGCAGCCCTGGACAGGGGGCAGGGGAAAAACTGTTTTTT
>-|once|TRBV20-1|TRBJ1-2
CSASPRGGLGIGQLRRGYGYTF
TGCAGTGCTAGTCCGAGAGGCGGATTGGGAATTGGACAGTTAAGAAGGGGCTATGGCTACACCTTC
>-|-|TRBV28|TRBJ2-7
CASSRTSYEQYF
TGTGCCAGCAGCCGAACCAGCTACGAGCAGTACTTC
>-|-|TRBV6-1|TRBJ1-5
CASSEAGRAGNQPQHF
TGTGCCAGCAGTGAAGCTGGCAGGGCTGGCAATCAGCCCCAGCATTTT
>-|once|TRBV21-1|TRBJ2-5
CASSTRQRGRETQYF
TGTGCCAGCAGCACCAGACAGCGGGGGCGAGAGACCCAGTACTTC
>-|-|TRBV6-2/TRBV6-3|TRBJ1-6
CASSDWTEGYNSPLHF
TGTGCCAGCAGTGACTGGACAGAAGGCTATAATTCACCCCTCCACTTT
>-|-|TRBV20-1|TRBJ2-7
CSASQNYEQYF
TGCAGTGCTAGCCAGAACTACGAGCAGTACTTC
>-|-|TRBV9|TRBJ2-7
CASSVGTEPRSEQYF
TGTGCCAGCAGCGTAGGGACAGAGCCCCGGAGCGAGCAGTACTTC
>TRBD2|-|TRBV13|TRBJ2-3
CASSLGGLAKTDTQYF
TGTGCCAGCAGCTTAGGGGGACTAGCGAAAACAGATACGCAGTATTTT
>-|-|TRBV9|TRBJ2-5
CASSPGGTPRQETQYF
TGTGCCAGCAGCCCAGGGGGGACTCCCAGACAAGAGACCCAGTACTTC
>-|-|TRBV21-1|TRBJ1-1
CASSNRQNRNTEAFF
TGTGCCAGCAGCAACAGACAGAATCGAAACACTGAAGCTTTCTTT
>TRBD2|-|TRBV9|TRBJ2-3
CASKGGGYTDTQYF
TGTGCCAGCAAGGGCGGGGGATACACAGATACGCAGTATTTT
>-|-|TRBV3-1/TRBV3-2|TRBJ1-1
CASSQDRGGTEAFF
TGTGCCAGCAGCCAAGATCGCGGGGGCACTGAAGCTTTCTTT
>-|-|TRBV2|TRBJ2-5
CASSGTAGETQYF
TGTGCCAGCAGTGGAACAGCTGGGGAGACCCAGTACTTC
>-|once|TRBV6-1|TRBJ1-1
CASSDPGGGQNTEAFF
TGTGCCAGCAGTGACCCGGGGGGGGGCCAGAACACTGAAGCTTTCTTT
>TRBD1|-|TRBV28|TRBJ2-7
CASSGGQGFSYEQYF
TGTGCCAGCAGCGGAGGACAGGGTTTCTCCTACGAGCAGTACTTC
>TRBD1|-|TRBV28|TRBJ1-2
CASSPPTDRDGYTF
TGTGCCAGCAGTCCCCCTACGGACAGGGACGGCTACACCTTC
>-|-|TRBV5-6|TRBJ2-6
CASSLVSILSGANVLTF
TGTGCCAGCAGCTTGGTGAGCATCCTCTCTGGGGCCAACGTCCTGACTTTC
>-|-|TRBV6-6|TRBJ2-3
CASSPLRSGGISTDTQYF
TGTGCCAGCAGTCCCTTGAGATCAGGGGGGATTAGCACAGATACGCAGTATTTT
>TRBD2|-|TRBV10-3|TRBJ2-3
CAISESVGGGASDTQYF
TGTGCCATCAGTGAGTCGGTGGGCGGGGGGGCCTCAGATACGCAGTATTTT
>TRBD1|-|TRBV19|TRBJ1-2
CASSMGQDWGYGYTF
TGTGCCAGTAGTATGGGACAGGATTGGGGCTATGGCTACACCTTC
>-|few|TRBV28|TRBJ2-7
CASSLRRFSYEQYF
TGTGCCAGCAGTTTAAGGAGGTTCTCCTACGAGCAGTACTTC
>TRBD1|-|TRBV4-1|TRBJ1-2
CASSLAGQGAGLF
TGCGCCAGCAGCCTTGCCGGACAGGGGGCAGGCCTCTTC
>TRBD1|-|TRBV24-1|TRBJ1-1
CATSVGQGATEAFF
TGTGCCACCAGTGTCGGACAGGGGGCAACTGAAGCTTTCTTT
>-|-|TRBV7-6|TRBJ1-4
CASSSRGLATNEKLFF
TGTGCCAGCAGCTCCAGGGGATTAGCAACTAATGAAAAACTGTTTTTT
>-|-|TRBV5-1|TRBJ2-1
CASSLDGGGDEQFF
TGCGCCAGCAGCTTGGACGGGGGTGGGGATGAGCAGTTCTTC
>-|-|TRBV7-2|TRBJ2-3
CASSLRVAGAGDTQYF
TGTGCCAGCAGCTTACGGGTCGCGGGGGCGGGGGATACGCAGTATTTT
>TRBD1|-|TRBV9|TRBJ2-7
CASSTGTADSYEQYF
TGTGCCAGCAGCACCGGGACAGCAGACTCCTACGAGCAGTACTTC
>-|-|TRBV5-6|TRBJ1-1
CASSLRGVSTEAFF
TGTGCCAGCAGCTTGCGGGGGGTGAGCACTGAAGCTTTCTTT
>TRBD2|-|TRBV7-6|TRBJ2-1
CASSLSGGVNEQFF
TGTGCCAGCAGCCTCAGCGGGGGGGTCAATGAGCAGTTCTTC
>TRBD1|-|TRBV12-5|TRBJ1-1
CASGRTGSNTEAFF
TGTGCTAGTGGTCGGACAGGATCTAACACTGAAGCTTTCTTT
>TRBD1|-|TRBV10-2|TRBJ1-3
CASSENRGAGNTIYF
TGCGCCAGCAGTGAAAACAGGGGTGCTGGAAACACCATATATTTT
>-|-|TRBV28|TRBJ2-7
CASSFSPRSYEQYF
TGTGCCAGCAGTTTTTCCCCCCGCTCCTACGAGCAGTACTTC
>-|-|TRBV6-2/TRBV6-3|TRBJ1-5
CASSPALGRTFGNQPQHF
TGTGCCAGCAGCCCTGCCCTAGGCCGTACTTTTGGCAATCAGCCCCAGCATTTT
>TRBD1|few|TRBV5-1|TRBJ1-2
CASRPGQVANYGYTF
TGCGCCAGCAGACCCGGACAGGTCGCTAACTATGGCTACACCTTC
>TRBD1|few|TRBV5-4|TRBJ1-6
CASSFTGEGSPLHF
TGTGCCAGCAGTTTTACAGGGGAAGGGTCACCCCTCCACTTT
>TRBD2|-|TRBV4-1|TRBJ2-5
CASSQAGTSGGSETQYF
TGCGCCAGCAGCCAAGCAGGGACTAGCGGGGGGAGCGAGACCCAGTACTTC
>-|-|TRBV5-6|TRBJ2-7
CASDALATSSYEQYF
TGTGCCAGCGACGCGCTAGCGACGTCCTCCTACGAGCAGTACTTC
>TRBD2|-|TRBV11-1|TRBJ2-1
CASSPGGGYNEQFF
TGTGCCAGCAGCCCCGGGGGGGGCTACAATGAGCAGTTCTTC
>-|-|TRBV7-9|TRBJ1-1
CASRQDPNTEAFF
TGTGCCAGCAGACAGGACCCGAACACTGAAGCTTTCTTT
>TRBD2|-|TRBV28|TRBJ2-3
CASSSPALSGVGDTQYF
TGTGCCAGCAGTTCCCCAGCACTTAGCGGGGTGGGAGATACGCAGTATTTT
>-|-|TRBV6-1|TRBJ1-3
CASSERGADTIYF
TGTGCCAGCAGTGAACGGGGTGCTGACACCATATATTTT
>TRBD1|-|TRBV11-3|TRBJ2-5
CASSNRRDRGEETQYF
TGTGCCAGCAGCAACAGACGGGACAGGGGAGAAGAGACCCAGTACTTC
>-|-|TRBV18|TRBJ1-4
CASSRYTEDEKLFF
TGTGCCAGCTCACGGTACACCGAGGATGAAAAACTGTTTTTT
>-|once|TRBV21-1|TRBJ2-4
CASCPGQKNIQYF
TGTGCCAGCTGCCCAGGACAGAAAAACATTCAGTACTTC
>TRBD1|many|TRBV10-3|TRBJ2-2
CAIRPGQGTGELFF
TGTGCCATCAGACCGGGACAGGGAACCGGGGAGCTGTTTTTT
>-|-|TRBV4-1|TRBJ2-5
CASSQDRQGETQYF
TGCGCCAGCAGCCAAGATCGGCAGGGGGAGACCCAGTACTTC
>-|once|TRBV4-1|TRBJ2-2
CASSQDPGRTLNTGELFF
TGCGCCAGCAGCCAAGACCCGGGCCGGACACTGAACACCGGGGAGCTGTTTTTT
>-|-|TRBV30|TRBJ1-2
CAWSAPLNGYTF
TGTGCCTGGAGTGCCCCGTTAAATGGCTACACCTTC
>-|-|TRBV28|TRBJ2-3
CASSLVQLDTQYF
TGTGCCAGCAGTTTGGTACAGCTAGATACGCAGTATTTT
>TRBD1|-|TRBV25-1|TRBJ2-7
CASTGQGSSYEQYF
TGTGCCAGCACGGGACAGGGATCCTCCTACGAGCAGTACTTC
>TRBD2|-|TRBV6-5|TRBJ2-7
CASSYLGTSVYEQYF
TGTGCCAGCAGTTACCTTGGGACTAGCGTCTACGAGCAGTACTTC